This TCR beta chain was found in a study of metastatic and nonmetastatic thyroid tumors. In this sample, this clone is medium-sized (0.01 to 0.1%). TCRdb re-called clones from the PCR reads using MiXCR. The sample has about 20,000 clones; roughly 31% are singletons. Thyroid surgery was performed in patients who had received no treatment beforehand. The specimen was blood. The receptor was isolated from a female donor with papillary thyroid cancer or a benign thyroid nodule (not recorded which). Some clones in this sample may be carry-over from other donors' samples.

CDR3 amino acids: CASSPGTSDTDTQYF. In DNA form, the CDR3 reads TGTGCCAGCAGCCCCGGGACTAGCGACACAGATACGCAGTATTTT. V gene TRBV6-2 or TRBV6-3 combines with J gene TRBJ2-3; 10 nucleotides agree with TRBD2. Per the germline V gene, CDR1 is MNHEY and CDR2 is SVGEGT. This CDR3 is built from 15 residues. V lost 6 bases to trimming and J lost 2 bases; unmatched junction nucleotides: 5.